The 14 T cell receptor beta chains below come from one sample, sequenced in a study of T-cell reconstitution after alpha-beta-depleted transplantation in children. The TCRbeta library was prepared with unique molecular identifiers. TCRdb fed the PCR reads into MiXCR, producing one record per CDR3 protein. Seen here are approximately 300,000 distinct CDR3 sequences, 9.5% to 13% observed once, and the top ten hold around a quarter. Here the sequenced sample was peripheral blood, taken 180 days after TCRalphabeta/CD19-depleted stem cell transplant. These receptors came from a male patient under 10 years old who had a stem cell transplant for chronic granulomatous disease, so the T cells may come from the graft donor.

This clonotype was detected only a few times. The chain combines TRBV28 with TRBJ2-1; 8 nucleotides align to TRBD2. Germline lookup yields CDR1 MDHEN and CDR2 SYDVKM. CDR3 length: 15 residues. The V and J ends lost 5 bases and 4 bases, in that order; junction bases with no gene match: 7. CDR3 amino acids: CASSPHSGTYNEQFF. The DNA for the CDR3 is TGTGCCAGCAGTCCCCATAGCGGGACTTACAATGAGCAGTTCTTC.

This clonotype was counted only a few times. This chain links TRBV12-3 or TRBV12-4 with TRBJ2-2, with TRBD2 matching over 7 bases. Trimming took 6 bases from V and 4 from J; bases not matched to a gene: 11. The CDR3 covers 16 residues. The CDR3 loop reads CASSLQLAASTGELFF. CDR3 nucleotide sequence: TGTGCCAGCAGCCTTCAGCTAGCGGCCTCCACCGGGGAGCTGTTTTTT.

On this clonotype itself: A read error may explain this, as a much larger clone is one base away. This rearrangement joins TRBV28 to TRBJ1-4, with 7 bases lining up with TRBD1. Germline V lookup: CDR1 MDHEN, CDR2 SYDVKM. This CDR3 has 14 amino acids. Trimming removed 7 bases from V and 8 bases from J; junction bases left unmatched: 10. The CDR3 bases are TGTGCCAGCATTACAGGGGCGCGGGGGGAAAAACTGTTTTTT. It specifies CASITGARGEKLFF.

This clonotype came up many times. The chain combines TRBV7-8 with TRBJ1-1, with D possibly being TRBD1 (5 bases). The germline gives CDR1 SGHVS, CDR2 FQNEAQ. Trimming shortened V by 4 bases and J by 1 base, and 10 bases separated the two germline ends. The CDR3 runs 14 residues. CDR3 loop: CASSSSRGNTEAFF. DNA for the CDR3: TGTGCCAGCAGCTCTTCTAGGGGGAACACTGAAGCTTTCTTT.

This clonotype was seen many times. The rearrangement links TRBV20-1 to TRBJ2-7; TRBD2 aligns across 8 bases. The CDR3 consists of 13 residues. Germline V lookup: CDR1 DFQATT, CDR2 SNEGSKA (reference sequence). V trimming: 4 bases; J trimming: 0 bases; junction bases outside the gene matches: 2. The CDR3 loop reads CSAKTSGSYEQYF. In DNA, the CDR3 is TGCAGTGCTAAAACTAGCGGCTCCTACGAGCAGTACTTC.

This clonotype was counted ten times or more. This chain joins TRBV28 and TRBJ2-7; 12 nucleotides agree with TRBD2. The junction had 6 bases not matched to a gene; V was cut back by 4 bases and J by 5 bases. Germline V gene sequence: CDR1 MDHEN, CDR2 SYDVKM. The CDR3 has 15 residues. The CDR3 DNA reads as TGTGCCAGCAGTTATCGACTAGCGGGAGAGCACGAGCAGTACTTC. Translated, it gives CASSYRLAGEHEQYF.

Ten or more counts support this clonotype. The CDR3 here is CATSVGNLNTEAFF. CDR3 nucleotide sequence: TGTGCCACCAGTGTAGGGAATCTGAACACTGAAGCTTTCTTT. The chain is built from TRBV24-1 and TRBJ1-1; no clear D. CDR1 and CDR2 (germline): KGHDR, SFDVKD. Trimming cost V 5 bases and J 0 bases, with 9 bases left between them. The CDR3 runs 14 residues.

This clonotype was recorded many times. This chain joins TRBV5-1 and TRBJ2-1; 9 nucleotides match TRBD2. The CDR3 totals 15 residues. The J segment lost 8 bases and the V segment lost 4 bases, leaving 10 bases of the junction unmatched. Germline values: CDR1 SGHRS, CDR2 YFSETQ. The CDR3 DNA follows: TGCGCCAGCAGCCGGGAGGTAGCGGGAGAGTATGAGCAGTTCTTC. This gives the protein CASSREVAGEYEQFF.

This clonotype has a count of ten or more. The chain combines TRBV5-6 with TRBJ2-1; TRBD2 matches at 12 bases. The V segment lost 4 bases and the J segment 8 bases; nucleotides outside the gene matches: 4. Germline values: CDR1 SGHDT, CDR2 YYEEEE. The CDR3 has 14 amino acids. The CDR3 region is CASSKTSGGDEQFF. The CDR3 nucleotides read TGTGCCAGCAGCAAGACTAGCGGGGGTGATGAGCAGTTCTTC.

V and J are TRBV2 and TRBJ2-2; either TRBD1 or TRBD2 may fit D (5 bases each). CDR3 size: 13 residues. The germline gives CDR1 SNHLY, CDR2 FYNNEI. In nucleotides, the CDR3 is TGTGCTGCCCGGGACGGAAACACCGGGGAGCTGTTTTTT. Translation: CAARDGNTGELFF.

This clonotype was observed many times. The rearrangement links TRBV5-1 to TRBJ2-1; possibly TRBD1 or TRBD2 for D (5 bases each). Germline V gene lookup returns CDR1 SGHRS and CDR2 YFSETQ. V gave up 7 bases and J gave up 5 bases, with 16 bases separating them. This CDR3 spans 14 amino acids. The CDR3 loop is CASGPLQGHNEQFF. CDR3 DNA sequence: TGCGCCAGCGGCCCCCTCCAGGGACACAATGAGCAGTTCTTC.

This clonotype has a count of ten or more. The chain has TRBV10-2 and TRBJ2-5; possibly TRBD2 for D (5 bases). Looked up from germline, CDR1 is WSHSY and CDR2 is SAAADI. Deletions cut 4 bases from V and 4 bases from J, with 19 bases between. CDR3 size: 16 residues. The CDR3 DNA reads as TGCGCCAGCAGTGTCCGAAGCGGATCCCCCCGAGAGACCCAGTACTTC. Protein sequence: CASSVRSGSPRETQYF.

This clonotype was seen many times. V and J are TRBV7-2 and TRBJ2-1; 8 bases are shared with TRBD2. CDR3 length: 16 residues. V dropped 5 bases and J dropped 3; count of bases not matched to a gene: 9. Germline CDR1 is SGHTA and CDR2 is FQGNSA. CDR3 DNA: TGTGCCAGCAGCGTTACCGGGACTAGACTCTACAATGAGCAGTTCTTC. This sequence encodes CASSVTGTRLYNEQFF.

J is TRBJ1-6 and V is TRBV12-3 or TRBV12-4; D is undetermined. The CDR3 is made up of 14 amino acids. Trimming removed 3 bases from V and 7 bases from J, with 10 bases in between. The CDR3 DNA sequence: TGTGCCAGCAGTTTTCCGGACGACAATTCACCCCTCCACTTT. Translating it yields CASSFPDDNSPLHF.